Each of the 28 T cell receptor beta chains below was sequenced from the same sample in a study of T-cell reconstitution after alpha-beta-depleted transplantation in children. Unique molecular identifiers were incorporated during preparation of the TCRbeta library. TCRdb re-analysed the PCR reads in MiXCR, keeping a single row per CDR3 protein. The sample has fewer than 700,000 distinct CDR3 sequences, approximately 12% seen once. This material consisted of PBMCs, mostly from graft donor cells, taken 360 days after TCRalphabeta/CD19-depleted stem cell transplant. These receptors all come from a male patient under 18 who had a stem cell transplant for acute myeloid leukemia, so the T cells may come from the graft donor.

The table lists this clonotype with many counts. J is TRBJ1-2 and V is TRBV6-6; weak D call: TRBD1 (5 bases). The CDR3 is 13 amino acids. The V gene's germline CDR1 is MNHNY and CDR2 SVGAGI (reference sequence). Trimming removed 5 bases at V and 2 bases at J, with 9 bases between. The CDR3 DNA follows: TGTGCCAGCAGTCGGACAAACAACTATGGCTACACCTTC. Protein sequence: CASSRTNNYGYTF.

A few counts support this clonotype. The V gene is TRBV11-2, the J gene TRBJ2-3; 11 bases are shared with TRBD1. This CDR3 has 18 residues. The trim removed 0 bases at V and 0 bases at J, leaving 5 bases unmatched. Germline lookup yields CDR1 SGHAT and CDR2 FQNNGV. The CDR3 loop reads CASSLDWTGGVSTDTQYF. Here the CDR3 DNA reads TGTGCCAGCAGCTTAGATTGGACAGGGGGCGTGAGCACAGATACGCAGTATTTT.

The chain carries TRBV9 and TRBJ2-5; D is perhaps TRBD1 (6 bases). CDR1 SGDLS and CDR2 YYNGEE come from the germline V gene. Between the trimmed V and J ends, which lost 0 bases and 3 bases, there was a span of 24 bases. The CDR3 has 19 amino acids. CDR3 DNA: TGTGCCAGCAGCGTAGCGTTGCCCAACAGGGCGAACACCGAAGAGACCCAGTACTTC. It codes for CASSVALPNRANTEETQYF.

A few counts support this clonotype. The CDR3 is CASSPLPLAGLQNEQFF. CDR3 coding DNA: TGTGCCAGCAGTCCCCTCCCACTAGCGGGCCTACAAAATGAGCAGTTCTTC. V is TRBV12-3 or TRBV12-4 and J is TRBJ2-1, with 9 bases matching TRBD2. The ends lost 5 bases at V and 7 bases at J; junction bases unmatched: 15. The CDR3 consists of 17 residues.

Only a few counts were recorded for this clonotype. V and J are TRBV28 and TRBJ2-6; no reliable D call. V lost 3 bases and J 0 bases, leaving 9 bases between the germline ends. There are 16 residues in the CDR3. Germline-derived CDR1 and CDR2 are MDHEN and SYDVKM. CDR3 residues: CASSFGLGSGANVLTF. The CDR3 bases are TGTGCCAGCAGTTTTGGTCTAGGCTCTGGGGCCAACGTCCTGACTTTC. Complete variable domain (other parts from reference TRBV28 and TRBJ2-6): DVKVTQSSRYLVKRTGEKVFLECVQDMDHENMFWYRQDPGLGLRLIYFSYDVKMKEKGDIPEGYSVSREKKERFSLILESASTNQTSMYLCASSFGLGSGANVLTFGAGSRLTVL.

This chain links TRBV29-1 with TRBJ1-4, with 7 bases that match TRBD1. Trimming at V came to 4 bases and at J to 7 bases, leaving 3 bases not matched to a gene. Germline V gene sequence: CDR1 SQVTM, CDR2 ANQGSEA. The CDR3 is 12 residues long. The CDR3 loop is CSVGRDSEKLFF. CDR3 DNA sequence: TGCAGCGTTGGAAGGGACAGTGAAAAACTGTTTTTT. The full variable domain, its missing parts supplied by reference TRBV29-1 and TRBJ1-4, is SAVISQKPSRDICQRGTSLTIQCQVDSQVTMMFWYRQQPGQSLTLIATANQGSEATYESGFVIDKFPISRPNLTFSTLTVSNMSPEDSSIYLCSVGRDSEKLFFGSGTQLSVL.

This chain connects TRBV28 to TRBJ1-1; TRBD1 agrees at 8 bases. J was trimmed by 3 bases and V by 5 bases; bases with no gene match: 11. There are 16 residues in the CDR3. Germline CDR1 reads MDHEN; CDR2 reads SYDVKM. This chain's CDR3 is CASSLSRGLGDTEAFF. In DNA form, the CDR3 reads TGTGCCAGCAGTCTTTCCAGGGGGCTCGGGGACACTGAAGCTTTCTTT.

This chain uses TRBV27 with TRBJ2-1, with 12 bases matching TRBD2. V lost 5 bases, J lost 8 bases, and 19 bases stayed unmatched. This CDR3 contains 19 residues. CDR1 is MNHEY and CDR2 is SMNVEV in the germline V gene (reference sequence). The CDR3 bases are TGTGCCAGCAGTCCCAGACTAGCGGGAGTAATAATTATTGGCGATGAGCAGTTCTTC. Amino acid sequence: CASSPRLAGVIIIGDEQFF.

The table lists this clonotype with many counts. This rearrangement joins TRBV5-1 to TRBJ2-1; the match to TRBD2 covers 9 bases. Germline CDR1 is SGHRS and CDR2 is YFSETQ. The V and J ends lost 4 bases and 4 bases, in that order; junction bases with no gene match: 9. The CDR3 runs 16 residues. CDR3 sequence (DNA): TGCGCCAGCAGCCTTACCGTGACTAGCGGTTACAATGAGCAGTTCTTC. Amino acids: CASSLTVTSGYNEQFF.

This clonotype was observed many times. The J gene is TRBJ1-5, the V gene TRBV20-1; no clear D gene. The germline V gene encodes CDR1 DFQATT and CDR2 SNEGSKA (reference sequence). Between the trimmed V and J ends, which lost 1 base and 5 bases, there was a span of 6 bases. CDR3 length: 12 amino acids. The CDR3 sequence: CSARGWDQPQHF. DNA of the CDR3: TGCAGTGCTAGAGGGTGGGATCAGCCCCAGCATTTT.

There are a few counts of this clonotype. This chain connects TRBV18 to TRBJ2-1; D unclear. Per germline, CDR1 KGHSH and CDR2 LQKENI. Trimming stripped 3 bases from V and 5 bases from J, with 8 bases between. The CDR3 extends over 13 amino acids. The CDR3 bases are TGTGCCAGCTCACCGAGACGGAACAATGAGCAGTTCTTC. Its protein is CASSPRRNNEQFF.

The rearrangement uses TRBV28 and TRBJ2-3, with TRBD2 matching over 8 bases. Trimming at V came to 6 bases and at J to 0 bases, leaving 11 bases not matched to a gene. The CDR3 sequence is 17 residues long. Germline lookup yields CDR1 MDHEN and CDR2 SYDVKM. CDR3 DNA sequence: TGTGCCAGCAGCCCCCTACTAGCGGAGCCTAGCACAGATACGCAGTATTTT. This translates into CASSPLLAEPSTDTQYF.

This clonotype was observed a few times. The chain joins TRBV4-3 to TRBJ2-2; D remains unclear. With 4 bases removed from V and 5 bases from J, the gap between germline ends came to 20 bases. The germline CDR1 and CDR2 sequences are LGHNA and YSLEER. This CDR3 comprises 17 residues. CDR3 in DNA: TGCGCCAGCAGCCCTATTCGTATGGGGTGGCGGACCGGGGAGCTGTTTTTT. Translated, it gives CASSPIRMGWRTGELFF.

The CDR3 sequence is CATGKGSGFGELFF. The CDR3 region has the DNA TGTGCCACCGGAAAGGGCTCGGGATTCGGGGAGCTGTTTTTT. The chain recombines TRBV24-1 with TRBJ2-2; a weak D match, TRBD2 (5 bases). Germline loops: CDR1 KGHDR, CDR2 SFDVKD. The CDR3 loop spans 14 amino acids. Trimming took off 9 bases at V and 7 bases at J, with 17 bases between the two ends.

A few counts support this clonotype. The chain recombines TRBV27 with TRBJ2-3, with D possibly TRBD1 on 6 matching bases. This CDR3 has 16 residues. Trimming cost V 3 bases and J 4 bases, with 17 bases left between them. The germline V gene encodes CDR1 MNHEY and CDR2 SMNVEV (reference sequence). CDR3 in DNA: TGTGCCAGCAGTTTTCTACAGGAGAAGGGGGCAGATACGCAGTATTTT. Encoded protein: CASSFLQEKGADTQYF.

The chain carries TRBV2 and TRBJ2-5; D not resolved. V lost 4 bases and J lost 5, with 8 bases in between. Germline V gene data show CDR1 as SNHLY and CDR2 as FYNNEI. The CDR3 consists of 12 residues. Written as DNA, the CDR3 is TGTGCCAGCAGTGTCAGCCGGGAGACCCAGTACTTC. Translation gives CASSVSRETQYF.

The J gene is TRBJ2-1, the V gene TRBV20-1, with a tentative D call TRBD2 (6 bases). V lost 3 bases and J lost 5, with 17 bases in between. The germline gives CDR1 DFQATT, CDR2 SNEGSKA (reference sequence). CDR3 length: 15 residues. CDR3: CSASRDLGLDNEQFF. The CDR3 DNA reads TGCAGTGCTAGCCGGGACTTAGGGTTGGACAATGAGCAGTTCTTC.

This clonotype has more than one count but fewer than ten. V usage is TRBV12-3 or TRBV12-4 and J usage is TRBJ2-3; 9 nucleotides align to TRBD2. CDR3 length equals 16 residues. J was trimmed by 1 base and V by 8 bases; bases with no gene match: 10. The CDR3 nucleotides read TGTGCCAGCGGGACTAGCACTGGCCCGGGCACAGATACGCAGTATTTT. Its protein is CASGTSTGPGTDTQYF.

This clonotype was picked up many times. The chain uses TRBV11-2 and TRBJ2-3; D remains unclear. The CDR3 consists of 12 residues. Germline V CDR1 and CDR2: SGHAT, FQNNGV. Trimming removed 0 bases from V and 6 bases from J, with 4 bases in between. CDR3 sequence: CASSLEMDTQYF. For the CDR3, the DNA is TGTGCCAGCAGCTTAGAAATGGATACGCAGTATTTT.

CDR3 sequence reads: CSAVLLSGELFF. The CDR3 nucleotides are TGCAGTGCTGTACTGTTATCCGGGGAGCTGTTTTTT. J is TRBJ2-2 and V is TRBV20-1; D is unresolved. CDR1 is DFQATT and CDR2 is SNEGSKA in the germline V gene (reference sequence). The CDR3 runs 12 residues. Trimming took 5 bases from V and 6 from J, leaving 10 bases between them.

A few counts support this clonotype. This chain's CDR3 is CASSLGAGTPYNEQFF. Written as DNA, the CDR3 is TGTGCCAGCAGCTTGGGAGCGGGCACCCCCTACAATGAGCAGTTCTTC. The V gene is TRBV5-6, the J gene TRBJ2-1; possible D gene TRBD2, 6 bases. The CDR3 covers 16 residues. CDR1 and CDR2 from the germline V gene are SGHDT and YYEEEE. The ends were cut back, 0 bases at V and 2 bases at J, with 12 bases in the middle. The full variable domain, in which reference TRBV5-6 and TRBJ2-1 provide the parts outside the CDR3, is DAGVTQSPTHLIKTRGQQVTLRCSPKSGHDTVSWYQQALGQGPQFIFQYYEEEERQRGNFPDRFSGHQFPNYSSELNVNALLLGDSALYLCASSLGAGTPYNEQFFGPGTRLTVL.

This clonotype appeared many times. The CDR3 is CSARDQENYGYTF. CDR3 coding DNA: TGCAGTGCTAGAGATCAGGAGAACTATGGCTACACCTTC. This chain links TRBV20-1 with TRBJ1-2; D call uncertain. V lost 0 bases and J lost 2, with 7 bases in between. CDR1 and CDR2 (germline): DFQATT, SNEGSKA (reference sequence). The CDR3 is 13 residues long.

This clonotype was seen at least ten times. This chain uses TRBV7-3 with TRBJ1-1; D not resolved. The CDR3 consists of 14 residues. V lost 1 base, J lost 0 bases, and 6 bases lay in between. CDR1 is SGHTA and CDR2 is FQGTGA in the germline V gene. CDR3 sequence: CASSLSGLNTEAFF. In DNA form, the CDR3 reads TGTGCCAGCAGCTTAAGCGGGCTGAACACTGAAGCTTTCTTT.

This chain uses TRBV20-1 with TRBJ2-3; 11 bases align to TRBD2. The J segment lost 6 bases and the V segment lost 1 base, leaving 12 bases of the junction unmatched. Germline lookup yields CDR1 DFQATT and CDR2 SNEGSKA (reference sequence). The CDR3 extends over 17 amino acids. The CDR3 protein is CSARGGGLAVMGDTQYF. The CDR3 DNA follows: TGCAGTGCTAGAGGAGGGGGACTAGCGGTTATGGGGGATACGCAGTATTTT.

The chain is built from TRBV12-3 or TRBV12-4 and TRBJ1-2; D is unresolved. Trimming removed 1 base at V and 0 bases at J, with 9 bases between. The CDR3 totals 15 residues. The DNA of the CDR3 is TGTGCCAGCAGTTTAGGGAGACACTCTAACTATGGCTACACCTTC. Amino acid sequence: CASSLGRHSNYGYTF.

This clonotype showed up many times. The J gene is TRBJ2-5, the V gene TRBV20-1, with D possibly called TRBD1 or TRBD2 (6 bases each). This CDR3 spans 13 amino acids. V lost 3 bases and J lost 4, with 12 bases in between. Looked up from germline, CDR1 is DFQATT and CDR2 is SNEGSKA (reference sequence). This chain's CDR3 is CSASPGAGETQYF. CDR3 DNA sequence: TGCAGTGCTAGTCCGGGGGCGGGAGAGACCCAGTACTTC.

This chain connects TRBV5-1 to TRBJ2-1; 12 nucleotides line up with TRBD2. Per the germline V gene, CDR1 is SGHRS and CDR2 is YFSETQ. Trimming took 2 bases from V and 0 from J; bases not matched to a gene: 3. CDR3 size: 17 residues. CDR3 nucleotide sequence: TGCGCCAGCAGCTTCTCGACTAGCGGGAGCTCCTACAATGAGCAGTTCTTC. This gives the protein CASSFSTSGSSYNEQFF.

The chain links TRBV24-1 to TRBJ2-1; D is possibly TRBD2 (7 bases). The CDR3 runs 16 residues. V lost 3 bases to trimming and J lost 8 bases, with 19 bases between them. The V gene's germline CDR1 is KGHDR and CDR2 SFDVKD. CDR3 DNA: TGTGCCACCAGTGATCCCCGGGACCTAGGGGGGGATGAGCAGTTCTTC. Protein product: CATSDPRDLGGDEQFF.